This T cell receptor (beta chain) was captured in a study of tumor and adjacent non-tumor tissue in lung cancer. The CDR3 contains 14 residues. TCRbeta libraries were built with three rounds of nested PCR, modified from ARM-PCR. Each CDR3 protein gets one entry after TCRdb re-called the multiplex PCR reads with MiXCR. This sample has 75,000 to 95,000 distinct CDR3 sequences, with 76% found just once. No cell sorting was done before RNA was extracted from the tissue. This non-tumor lung sample came from over 3 cm beyond the tumor edge. Remarks on this clonotype: At one end the junction does not follow the germline gene, possibly because of a read error.

The receptor was isolated from a woman in her 50s with non-small cell lung cancer. This sequence joins TRBV12-3 or TRBV12-4 and TRBJ1-3; unclear D gene. Input material: distant non-tumor lung tissue. The DNA for the CDR3 is TGTGCCAGCAGTTTTAGGGTCTCTGGAGACACCGTATATTTT. It is translated as CASSFRVSGDTVYF.